This is a list of T cell receptor beta chains from one sample in a study of long-term antiretroviral therapy in people with HIV. Repertoires were generated with immunoSEQ multiplex PCR, while TCRdb's copy carries only in-frame clones and drops some. The sample has about 24,000 clones, 81% seen once. This sample comprised unsorted PBMCs, obtained 4.4 years after starting antiretroviral therapy. Source of these receptors: a man aged 25 to 45 with HIV. CDR3s include the opening cysteine and the closing phenylalanine or tryptophan. D genes are given only for firm matches. Only some rows state a clone size, as once, few, many or a class for expanded clones.

abundance: .; v_gene: TRBV6-1; d_gene: TRBD2; j_gene: TRBJ2-3; CDR3aa: CASSEGTSGSTDTQYF; CDR3nt: TGTGCCAGCAGTGAGGGGACTAGCGGGAGCACAGATACGCAGTATTTT
abundance: .; v_gene: TRBV7-7; d_gene: TRBD2; j_gene: TRBJ2-1; CDR3aa: CASSLGLAGLDEQFF; CDR3nt: TGTGCTAGCAGCCTGGGACTAGCGGGATTGGATGAGCAGTTCTTC
abundance: .; v_gene: TRBV19; d_gene: .; j_gene: TRBJ1-2; CDR3aa: CASSILGHGYTF; CDR3nt: TGTGCCAGTAGTATTTTAGGGCATGGCTACACCTTC
abundance: .; v_gene: TRBV27; d_gene: TRBD1; j_gene: TRBJ1-4; CDR3aa: CASRTRTGKGEKLFF; CDR3nt: TGTGCCAGCAGAACCCGGACAGGGAAGGGTGAAAAACTGTTTTTT
abundance: .; v_gene: TRBV6-5; d_gene: TRBD2; j_gene: TRBJ2-1; CDR3aa: CASNEIAGYNEQFF; CDR3nt: TGTGCCAGCAATGAGATAGCGGGCTACAATGAGCAGTTCTTC
abundance: .; v_gene: TRBV27; d_gene: .; j_gene: TRBJ1-2; CDR3aa: CASSLLLGDVTGYTF; CDR3nt: TGTGCCAGCAGTTTATTACTGGGGGACGTCACTGGCTACACCTTC
abundance: .; v_gene: TRBV6-1; d_gene: .; j_gene: TRBJ1-1; CDR3aa: CASSLGRGAEAFF; CDR3nt: TGTGCCAGCAGCTTGGGACGGGGCGCTGAAGCTTTCTTT
abundance: .; v_gene: TRBV2; d_gene: TRBD1; j_gene: TRBJ2-1; CDR3aa: CASRPGQGGLNEQFF; CDR3nt: TGTGCCAGCAGGCCCGGACAGGGGGGACTTAATGAGCAGTTCTTC
abundance: .; v_gene: TRBV10-3; d_gene: .; j_gene: TRBJ1-1; CDR3aa: CAISAREGTEAFF; CDR3nt: TGTGCCATCAGTGCCCGGGAGGGCACTGAAGCTTTCTTT
abundance: few; v_gene: TRBV7-8; d_gene: .; j_gene: TRBJ1-5; CDR3aa: CASSLKMNQPQHF; CDR3nt: TGTGCCAGCAGCTTAAAGATGAACCAGCCCCAGCATTTT
abundance: .; v_gene: TRBV7-7; d_gene: .; j_gene: TRBJ1-1; CDR3aa: CASSPSASTEAFF; CDR3nt: TGTGCCAGCAGCCCTTCCGCGTCCACTGAAGCTTTCTTT
abundance: .; v_gene: TRBV4-1; d_gene: .; j_gene: TRBJ2-3; CDR3aa: CASSQEGGDWAYF; CDR3nt: TGCGCCAGCAGCCAAGAGGGTGGGGACTGGGCGTATTTT
abundance: .; v_gene: TRBV7-2; d_gene: TRBD1; j_gene: TRBJ2-7; CDR3aa: CASSSGQGATYEQYF; CDR3nt: TGTGCCAGCAGCTCTGGACAGGGGGCGACCTACGAGCAGTACTTC